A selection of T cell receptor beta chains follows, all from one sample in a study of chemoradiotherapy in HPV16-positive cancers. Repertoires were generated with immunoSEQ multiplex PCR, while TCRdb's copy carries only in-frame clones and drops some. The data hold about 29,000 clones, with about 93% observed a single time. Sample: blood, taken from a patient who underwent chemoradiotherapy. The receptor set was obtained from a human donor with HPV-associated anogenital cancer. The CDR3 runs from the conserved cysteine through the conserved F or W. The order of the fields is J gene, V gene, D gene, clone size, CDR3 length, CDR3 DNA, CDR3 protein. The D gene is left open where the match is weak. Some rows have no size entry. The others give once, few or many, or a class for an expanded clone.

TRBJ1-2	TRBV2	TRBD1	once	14	TGTGCCAGCAGTGTTGGGACAGGAGACTATGGCTACACCTTC	CASSVGTGDYGYTF
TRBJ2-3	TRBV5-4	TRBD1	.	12	TGTGCCACCGGGACAGGGACAGATACGCAGTATTTT	CATGTGTDTQYF
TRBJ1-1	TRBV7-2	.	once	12	TGTGCCAGCAGCTCCGGGACGGTTGAAGCTTTCTTT	CASSSGTVEAFF
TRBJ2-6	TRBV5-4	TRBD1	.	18	TGTGCCAGCAGCCTGATTGGCAGGGGGCAATCTGGGGCCAACGTCCTGACTTTC	CASSLIGRGQSGANVLTF
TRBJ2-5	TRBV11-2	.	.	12	TGTGCCAGCAGCTTAGATCGGGGTCCCCAGTACTTC	CASSLDRGPQYF
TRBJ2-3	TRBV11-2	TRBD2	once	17	TGTGCCAGCAGCCGTTCTAGCGGGAGGGCCGTGTCAGATACGCAGTATTTT	CASSRSSGRAVSDTQYF
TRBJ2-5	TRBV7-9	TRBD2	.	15	TGTGCCAGCAGCCAAGGACTAGCGGGGCCGGAGACCCAGTACTTC	CASSQGLAGPETQYF
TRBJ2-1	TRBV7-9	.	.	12	TGTGCCAGCAGCTTGGACCACAATGAGCAGTTCTTC	CASSLDHNEQFF
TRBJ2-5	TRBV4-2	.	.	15	TGTGCCAGCAGCCAAGGTCGAGGGCAGCAAGAGACCCAGTACTTC	CASSQGRGQQETQYF
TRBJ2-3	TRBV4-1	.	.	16	TGCGCCAGCAGCCAACTGACATTAGGGGGCACAGATACGCAGTATTTT	CASSQLTLGGTDTQYF
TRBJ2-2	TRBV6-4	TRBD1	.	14	TGTGCCAGCAGTTCGGACAGGGGGGCCGGGGAGCTGTTTTTT	CASSSDRGAGELFF
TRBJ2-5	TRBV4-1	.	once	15	TGCGCCAGCAGCCCTTCGGTCAGGGAGTTGGAGACCCAGTACTTC	CASSPSVRELETQYF
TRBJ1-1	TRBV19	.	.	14	TGTGCCAGTGATCCGGGGCAGTGGGGCACTGAAGCTTTCTTT	CASDPGQWGTEAFF
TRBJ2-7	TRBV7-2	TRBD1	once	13	TGTGCCAGCAGCCAACAACAGGGGAACGAGCAGTACTTC	CASSQQQGNEQYF
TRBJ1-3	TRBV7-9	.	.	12	TGTGCCAGCAGCTTAGCAGGAAACACCATATATTTT	CASSLAGNTIYF
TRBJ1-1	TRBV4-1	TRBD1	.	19	TGCGCCAGCAGCCAACTCCGACAGGGTGCTCAAAAGGCCCTACGTGAAGCTTTCTTT	CASSQLRQGAQKALREAFF
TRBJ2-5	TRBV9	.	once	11	TGTGCCAGCAGCGTAGAAGAGACCCAGTACTTC	CASSVEETQYF
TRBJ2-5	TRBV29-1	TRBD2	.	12	TGCAGCGTTGTGGGACTAGCGGGACTGCAGTACTTC	CSVVGLAGLQYF
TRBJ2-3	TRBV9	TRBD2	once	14	TGTGCCAGCAGCGTGCGGGGGGACACAGATACGCAGTATTTT	CASSVRGDTDTQYF
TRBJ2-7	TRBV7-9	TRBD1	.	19	TGTGCCAGCAGCTTAATTGGCCAGAAAAAGGGACAGGGGAGGTTTCAGCAGTACTTC	CASSLIGQKKGQGRFQQYF
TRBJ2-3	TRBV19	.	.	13	TGTGCCAGTAGTTCCCGGGCCACAGATACGCAGTATTTT	CASSSRATDTQYF
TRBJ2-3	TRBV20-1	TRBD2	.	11	TGCAGTGCTAGTGGAGCGGGGCAGCAGTATTTT	CSASGAGQQYF
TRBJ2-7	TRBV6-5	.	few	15	TGTGCCAGCAAGGCGGGTAGCGGAGGGACCTACGAGCAGTACTTC	CASKAGSGGTYEQYF
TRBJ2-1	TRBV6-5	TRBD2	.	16	TGTGCCAGCAGTCACTACGGGACTAGCCGTAGCAATGAGCAGTTCTTC	CASSHYGTSRSNEQFF
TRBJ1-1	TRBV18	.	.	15	TGTGCCAGCTCACCACTTCCCCCCTGGAACACTGAAGCTTTCTTT	CASSPLPPWNTEAFF
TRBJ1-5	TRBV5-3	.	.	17	TGTGCCAGAAGCGGCACAGGTTTCGCAGAGGCCAATCAGCCCCAGCATTTT	CARSGTGFAEANQPQHF
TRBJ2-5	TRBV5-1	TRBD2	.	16	TGCGCCAGCATCGAAACACTAGCGGGGGGCCGGGAGACCCAGTACTTC	CASIETLAGGRETQYF
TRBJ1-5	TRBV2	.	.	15	TGTGCCAGCACCCGGGAAGGGACACTTAATCAGCCCCAGCATTTT	CASTREGTLNQPQHF
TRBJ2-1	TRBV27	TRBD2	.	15	TGTGCCAGCATGTCAGCGGGAGGAGGGAACAATGAGCAGTTCTTC	CASMSAGGGNNEQFF
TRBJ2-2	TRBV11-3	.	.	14	TGTGCCAGCAGCTTAACCGCCGGGGCCGGGGAGCTGTTTTTT	CASSLTAGAGELFF
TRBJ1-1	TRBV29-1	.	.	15	TGCAGCGTTGAGATCCCAACGGAAAGGAACACTGAAGCTTTCTTT	CSVEIPTERNTEAFF
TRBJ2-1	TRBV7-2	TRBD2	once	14	TGTGCCAGCAGCCTGGGACTAGCTTTGGATGAGCAGTTCTTC	CASSLGLALDEQFF
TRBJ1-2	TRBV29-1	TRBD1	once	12	TGCGCTGGCCCGGACAGGCTTGGCGGCTACACCTTC	CAGPDRLGGYTF
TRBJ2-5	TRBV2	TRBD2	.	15	TGTGCCAGCAGTGAAGAGGGCGGGGGGCTGGAGACCCAGTACTTC	CASSEEGGGLETQYF
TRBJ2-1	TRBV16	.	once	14	TGTGCCAGCAGCCAAGACCTCCAGGGCAGAGAGCAGTTCTTC	CASSQDLQGREQFF
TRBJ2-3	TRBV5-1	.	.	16	TGCGCCAGCAGCCGCGCTGGACAGACGAGCACAGATACGCAGTATTTT	CASSRAGQTSTDTQYF
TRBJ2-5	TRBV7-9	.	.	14	TGTGCCAGCAGCATCCCCCAGGGGATAGAGACCCAGTACTTC	CASSIPQGIETQYF
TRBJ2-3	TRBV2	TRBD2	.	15	TGTGCCAGCAGTGAAACTAGCGCGCGCACAGATACGCAGTATTTT	CASSETSARTDTQYF
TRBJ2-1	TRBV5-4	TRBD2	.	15	TGTGCCAGCAGCCGGACTAGCGTAAATGACAATGAGCAGTTCTTC	CASSRTSVNDNEQFF
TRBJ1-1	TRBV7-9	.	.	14	TGTGCCAGCAGCTTATGGGGGGGTGTCACTGAAGCTTTCTTT	CASSLWGGVTEAFF
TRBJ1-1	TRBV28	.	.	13	TGTGCCAGCACCTACGGGGGGCGAACTGAAGCTTTCTTT	CASTYGGRTEAFF
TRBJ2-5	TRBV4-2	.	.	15	TGTGCCAGCAGCCAAGGCGGAGGGCCCCAAGAGACCCAGTACTTC	CASSQGGGPQETQYF
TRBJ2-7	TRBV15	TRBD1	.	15	TGTGCCACCAGCAGCATCGACAGGGGTTTTTACGAGCAGTACTTC	CATSSIDRGFYEQYF
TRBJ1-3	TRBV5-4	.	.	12	TGTGCCAGCGGTCGCTCTGGAAACACCATATATTTT	CASGRSGNTIYF
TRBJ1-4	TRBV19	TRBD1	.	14	TGTGCCAGTAGCGACAGGGGGTGGGATGAAAAACTGTTTTTT	CASSDRGWDEKLFF
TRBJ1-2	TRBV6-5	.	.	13	TGTGCCAGCACCCGGACAGCTAACTATGGCTACACCTTC	CASTRTANYGYTF
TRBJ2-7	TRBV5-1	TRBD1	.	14	TGCGCCAGCAGCTCCGGACAGGGAGAGGACGAGCAGTACTTC	CASSSGQGEDEQYF
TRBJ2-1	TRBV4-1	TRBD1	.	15	TGCGCCAGCAGCCTTGGACAGGGACTTGCGGATGAGCAGTTCTTC	CASSLGQGLADEQFF
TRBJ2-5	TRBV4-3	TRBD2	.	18	TGCGCCAGCAGCCAAGAGTATCTAGCGGGAGGGTACCAAGAGACCCAGTACTTC	CASSQEYLAGGYQETQYF
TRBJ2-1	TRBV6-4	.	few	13	TGTGCCAGCAGTGACACCACACACAATGAGCAGTTCTTC	CASSDTTHNEQFF
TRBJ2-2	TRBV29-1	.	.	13	TGCAGCGTTGAAGGGCTCCGCACCGGGGAGCTGTTTTTT	CSVEGLRTGELFF
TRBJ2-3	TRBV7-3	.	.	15	TGTGCCAGCAGCTTGACAGGGACTAGCACAGATACGCAGTATTTT	CASSLTGTSTDTQYF
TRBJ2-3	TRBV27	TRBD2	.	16	TGTGCCAGCAGTGATTTGCGGGAGTCGGGCACAGATACGCAGTATTTT	CASSDLRESGTDTQYF
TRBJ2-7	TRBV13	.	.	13	TGTGCCAGCAGCTTAAGACTAGTGGGCGAGCAGTACTTC	CASSLRLVGEQYF
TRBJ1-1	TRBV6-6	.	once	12	TGTGCCAGCGGGCGGGTGAACACTGAAGCTTTCTTT	CASGRVNTEAFF